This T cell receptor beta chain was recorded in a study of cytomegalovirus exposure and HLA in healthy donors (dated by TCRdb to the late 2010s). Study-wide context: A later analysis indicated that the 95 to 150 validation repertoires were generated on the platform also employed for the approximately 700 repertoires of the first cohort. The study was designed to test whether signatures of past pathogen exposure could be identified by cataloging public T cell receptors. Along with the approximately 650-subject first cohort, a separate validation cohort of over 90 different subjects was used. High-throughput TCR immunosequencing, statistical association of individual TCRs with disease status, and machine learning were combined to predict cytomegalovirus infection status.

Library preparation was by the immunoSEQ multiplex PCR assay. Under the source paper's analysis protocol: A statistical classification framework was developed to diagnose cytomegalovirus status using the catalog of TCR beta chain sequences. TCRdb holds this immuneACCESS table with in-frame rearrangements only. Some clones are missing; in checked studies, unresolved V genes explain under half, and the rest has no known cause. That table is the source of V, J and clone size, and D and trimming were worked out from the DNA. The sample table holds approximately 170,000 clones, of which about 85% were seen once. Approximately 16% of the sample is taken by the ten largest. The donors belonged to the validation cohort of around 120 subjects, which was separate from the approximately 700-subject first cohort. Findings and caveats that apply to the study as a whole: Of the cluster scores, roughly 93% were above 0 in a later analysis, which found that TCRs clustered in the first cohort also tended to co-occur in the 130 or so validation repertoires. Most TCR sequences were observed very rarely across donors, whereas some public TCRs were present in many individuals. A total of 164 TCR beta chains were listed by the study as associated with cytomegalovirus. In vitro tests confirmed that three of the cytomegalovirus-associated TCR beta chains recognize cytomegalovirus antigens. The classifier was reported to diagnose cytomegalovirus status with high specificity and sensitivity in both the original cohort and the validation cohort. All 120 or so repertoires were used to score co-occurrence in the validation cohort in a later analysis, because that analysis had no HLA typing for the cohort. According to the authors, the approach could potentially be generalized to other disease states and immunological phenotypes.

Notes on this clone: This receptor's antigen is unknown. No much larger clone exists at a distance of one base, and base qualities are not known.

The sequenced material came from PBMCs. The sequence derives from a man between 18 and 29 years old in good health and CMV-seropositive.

Here the CDR3 is given as CASSYTSGNYGYTF. The nucleotide sequence is TGTGCCAGCAGTTACACATCAGGGAACTATGGCTACACCTTC. The V and J segments used are TRBV6-5 and TRBJ1-2, with TRBD1 as a weak D call on 5 bases. V is clipped by 2 bases and J by 2 bases, and the sequence between their germline boundaries is 9 bases long. The CDR3 runs 14 amino acids, cysteine and phenylalanine included. Just CDR3 DNA is preserved here, 42 bases in frame from base 1. The germline V gene gives CDR1 as MNHEY and CDR2 as SVGAGI.